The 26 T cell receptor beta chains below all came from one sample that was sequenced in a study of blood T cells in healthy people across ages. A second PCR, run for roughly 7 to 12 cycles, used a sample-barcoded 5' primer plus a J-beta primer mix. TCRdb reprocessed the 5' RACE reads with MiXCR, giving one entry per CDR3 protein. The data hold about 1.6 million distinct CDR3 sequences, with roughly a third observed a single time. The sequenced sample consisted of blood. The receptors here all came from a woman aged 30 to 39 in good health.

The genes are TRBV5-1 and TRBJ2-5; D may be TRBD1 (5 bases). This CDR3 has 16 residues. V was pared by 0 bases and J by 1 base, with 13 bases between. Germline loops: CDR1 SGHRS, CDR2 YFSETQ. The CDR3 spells CASSLVPNGAQETQYF. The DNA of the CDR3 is TGCGCCAGCAGCTTGGTCCCCAATGGGGCCCAAGAGACCCAGTACTTC.

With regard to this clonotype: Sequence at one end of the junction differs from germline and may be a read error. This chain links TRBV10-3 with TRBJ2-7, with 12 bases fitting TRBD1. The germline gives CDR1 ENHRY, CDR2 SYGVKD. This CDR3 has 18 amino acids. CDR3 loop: CVISEWDRGRPGSYEQYF. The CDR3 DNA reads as TGTGTCATCAGTGAGTGGGACAGGGGGCGCCCCGGCTCCTACGAGCAGTACTTC.

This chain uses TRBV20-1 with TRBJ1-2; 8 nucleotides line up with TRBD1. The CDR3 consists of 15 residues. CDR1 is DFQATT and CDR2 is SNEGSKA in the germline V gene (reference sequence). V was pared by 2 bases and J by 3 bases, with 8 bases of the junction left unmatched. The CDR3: CSARKQPGGYYGYTF. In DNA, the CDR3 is TGCAGTGCTAGAAAACAGCCAGGGGGCTACTATGGCTACACCTTC.

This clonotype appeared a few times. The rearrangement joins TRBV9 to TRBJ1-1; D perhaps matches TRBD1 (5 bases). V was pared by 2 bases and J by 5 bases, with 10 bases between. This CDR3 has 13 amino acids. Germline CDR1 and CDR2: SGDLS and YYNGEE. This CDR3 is CASSVEGRTEAFF. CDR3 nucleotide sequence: TGTGCCAGCAGCGTCGAGGGGCGAACTGAAGCTTTCTTT.

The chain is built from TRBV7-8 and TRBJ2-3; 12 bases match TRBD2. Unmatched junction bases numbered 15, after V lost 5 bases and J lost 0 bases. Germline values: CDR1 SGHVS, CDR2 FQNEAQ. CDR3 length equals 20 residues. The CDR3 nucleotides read TGTGCCAGCAGCCCAGCCTGGGTAAGGACTAGCGGGACAAGCACAGATACGCAGTATTTT. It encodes CASSPAWVRTSGTSTDTQYF.

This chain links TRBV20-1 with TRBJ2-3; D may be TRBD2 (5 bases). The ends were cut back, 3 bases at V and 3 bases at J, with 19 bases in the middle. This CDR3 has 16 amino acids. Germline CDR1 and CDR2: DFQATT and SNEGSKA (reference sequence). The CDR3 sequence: CSASPSSGATTDTQYF. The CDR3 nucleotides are TGCAGTGCTAGCCCCTCGAGCGGCGCGACTACAGATACGCAGTATTTT.

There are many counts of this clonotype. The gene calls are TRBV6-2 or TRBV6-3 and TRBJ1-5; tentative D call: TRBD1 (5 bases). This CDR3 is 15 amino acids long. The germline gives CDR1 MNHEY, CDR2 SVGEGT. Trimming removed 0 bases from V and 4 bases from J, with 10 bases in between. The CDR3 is CASSYSMKGNQPQHF. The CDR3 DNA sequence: TGTGCCAGCAGTTACTCGATGAAGGGGAATCAGCCCCAGCATTTT.

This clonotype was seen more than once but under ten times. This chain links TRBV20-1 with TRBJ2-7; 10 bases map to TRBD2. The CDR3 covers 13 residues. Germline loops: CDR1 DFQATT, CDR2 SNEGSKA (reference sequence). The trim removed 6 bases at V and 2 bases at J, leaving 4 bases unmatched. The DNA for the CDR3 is TGCAGTGCAGTAGCGGGAGGTCCCTACGAGCAGTACTTC. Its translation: CSAVAGGPYEQYF.

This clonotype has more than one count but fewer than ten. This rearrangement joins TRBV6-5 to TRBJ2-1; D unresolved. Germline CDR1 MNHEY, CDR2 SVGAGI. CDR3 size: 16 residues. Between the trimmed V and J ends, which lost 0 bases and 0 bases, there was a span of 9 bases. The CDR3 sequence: CASSYSRWSSYNEQFF. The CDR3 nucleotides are TGTGCCAGCAGTTACTCTAGGTGGAGCTCCTACAATGAGCAGTTCTTC.

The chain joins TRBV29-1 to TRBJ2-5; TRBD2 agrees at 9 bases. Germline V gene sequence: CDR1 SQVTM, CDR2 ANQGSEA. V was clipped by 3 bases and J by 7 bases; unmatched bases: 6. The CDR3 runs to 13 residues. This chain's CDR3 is CSVDLGGGGTQYF. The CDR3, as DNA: TGCAGCGTTGATCTAGGCGGGGGGGGGACCCAGTACTTC.

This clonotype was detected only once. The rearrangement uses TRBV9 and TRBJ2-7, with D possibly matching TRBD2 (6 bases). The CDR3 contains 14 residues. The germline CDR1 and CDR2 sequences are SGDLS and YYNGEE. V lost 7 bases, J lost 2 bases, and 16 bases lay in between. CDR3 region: CASGDSSSPYEQYF. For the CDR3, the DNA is TGTGCCAGCGGGGACTCCTCAAGCCCCTACGAGCAGTACTTC.

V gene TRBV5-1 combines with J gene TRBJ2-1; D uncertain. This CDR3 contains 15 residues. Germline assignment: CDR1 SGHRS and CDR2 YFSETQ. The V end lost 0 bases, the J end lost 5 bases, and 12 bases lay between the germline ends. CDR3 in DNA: TGCGCCAGCAGCTTGGGACCGACCCGAAACAATGAGCAGTTCTTC. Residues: CASSLGPTRNNEQFF.

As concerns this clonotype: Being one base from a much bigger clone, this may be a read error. In DNA form, the CDR3 reads TGCAGCGCTGAAGCAGGGGAGGATACGCAGTATTTT. Its protein product is CSAEAGEDTQYF. The chain links TRBV29-1 to TRBJ2-3, with D maybe TRBD1 (6 bases). The CDR3 has 12 amino acids. Germline lookup yields CDR1 SQVTM and CDR2 ANQGSEA.

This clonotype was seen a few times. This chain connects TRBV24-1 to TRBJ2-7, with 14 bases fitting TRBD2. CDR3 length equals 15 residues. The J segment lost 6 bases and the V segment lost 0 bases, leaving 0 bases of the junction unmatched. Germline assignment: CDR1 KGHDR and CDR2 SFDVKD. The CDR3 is CATSDLGLAGGEQYF. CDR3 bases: TGTGCCACCAGTGATTTGGGACTAGCGGGGGGCGAGCAGTACTTC.

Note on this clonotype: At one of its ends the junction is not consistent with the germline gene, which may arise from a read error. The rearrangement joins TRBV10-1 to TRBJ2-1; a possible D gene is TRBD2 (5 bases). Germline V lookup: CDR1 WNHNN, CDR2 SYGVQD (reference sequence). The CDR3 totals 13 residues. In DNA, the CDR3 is TGCGCCCGCAGCGTAGGGAGTTTCAATGAGCAGTTCTTC. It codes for CARSVGSFNEQFF.

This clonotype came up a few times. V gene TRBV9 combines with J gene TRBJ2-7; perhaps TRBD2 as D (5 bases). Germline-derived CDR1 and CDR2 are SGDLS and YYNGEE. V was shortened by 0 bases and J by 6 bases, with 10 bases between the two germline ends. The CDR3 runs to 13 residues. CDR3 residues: CASSVGPGTEQYF. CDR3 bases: TGTGCCAGCAGCGTAGGGCCGGGAACCGAGCAGTACTTC.

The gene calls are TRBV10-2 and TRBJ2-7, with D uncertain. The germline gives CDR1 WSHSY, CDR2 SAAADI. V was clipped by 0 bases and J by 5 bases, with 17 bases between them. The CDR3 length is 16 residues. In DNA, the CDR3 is TGCGCCAGCAGTGAGTCAGGGAATCCTCGGGTCCACGAGCAGTACTTC. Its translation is CASSESGNPRVHEQYF.

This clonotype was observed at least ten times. DNA of the CDR3: TGCGCCAGCAGCCAAGCTACCGCCACAGATACGCAGTATTTT. Protein product: CASSQATATDTQYF. The rearrangement links TRBV4-1 to TRBJ2-3; D uncertain. CDR1 and CDR2 (germline): MGHRA, YSYEKL. Trimming pared 1 base from V and 2 bases from J, leaving 7 bases between. This CDR3 spans 14 amino acids.

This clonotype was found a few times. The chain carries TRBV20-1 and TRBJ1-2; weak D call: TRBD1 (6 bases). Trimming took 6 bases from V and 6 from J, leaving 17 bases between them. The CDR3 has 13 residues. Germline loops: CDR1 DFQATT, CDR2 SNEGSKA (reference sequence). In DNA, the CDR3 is TGCAGTGCGGGGGGGGGCGGAGAGGATGGCTACACCTTC. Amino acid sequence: CSAGGGGEDGYTF.

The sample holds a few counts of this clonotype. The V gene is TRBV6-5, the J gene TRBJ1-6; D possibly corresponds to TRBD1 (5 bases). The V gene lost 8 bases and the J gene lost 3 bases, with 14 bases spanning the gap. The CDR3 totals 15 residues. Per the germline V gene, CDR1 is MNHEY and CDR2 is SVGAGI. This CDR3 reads CASQVGGDYNSPLHF. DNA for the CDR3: TGTGCCAGCCAGGTGGGGGGTGACTATAATTCACCCCTCCACTTT.

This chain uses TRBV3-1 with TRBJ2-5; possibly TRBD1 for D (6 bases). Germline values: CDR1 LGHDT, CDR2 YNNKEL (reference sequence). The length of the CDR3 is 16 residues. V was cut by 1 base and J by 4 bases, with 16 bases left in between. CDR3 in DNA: TGTGCCAGCAGCCAAGGCCAAAGGACAGAGGGAGAGACCCAGTACTTC. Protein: CASSQGQRTEGETQYF.

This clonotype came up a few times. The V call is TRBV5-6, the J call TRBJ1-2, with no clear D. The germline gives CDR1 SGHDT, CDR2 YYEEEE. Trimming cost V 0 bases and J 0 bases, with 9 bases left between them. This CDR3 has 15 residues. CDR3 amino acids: CASSLEPEPNYGYTF. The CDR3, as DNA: TGTGCCAGCAGCTTGGAACCCGAGCCTAACTATGGCTACACCTTC.

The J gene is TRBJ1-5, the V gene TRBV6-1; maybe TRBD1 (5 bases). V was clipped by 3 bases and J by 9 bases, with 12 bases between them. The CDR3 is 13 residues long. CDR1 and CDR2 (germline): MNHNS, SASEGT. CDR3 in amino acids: CASSERSGRPQHF. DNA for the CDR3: TGTGCCAGCAGTGAGCGGTCGGGGCGGCCCCAGCATTTT.

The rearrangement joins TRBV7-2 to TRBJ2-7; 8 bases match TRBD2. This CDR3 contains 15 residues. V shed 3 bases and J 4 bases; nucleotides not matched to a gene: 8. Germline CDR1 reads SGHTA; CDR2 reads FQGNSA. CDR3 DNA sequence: TGTGCCAGCAGCTTTAACCCTAGCGGGCCATACGAGCAGTACTTC. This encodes CASSFNPSGPYEQYF. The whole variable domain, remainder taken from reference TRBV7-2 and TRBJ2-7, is GAGVSQSPSNKVTEKGKDVELRCDPISGHTALYWYRQSLGQGLEFLIYFQGNSAPDKSGLPSDRFSAERTGGSVSTLTIQRTQQEDSAVYLCASSFNPSGPYEQYFGPGTRLTVT.

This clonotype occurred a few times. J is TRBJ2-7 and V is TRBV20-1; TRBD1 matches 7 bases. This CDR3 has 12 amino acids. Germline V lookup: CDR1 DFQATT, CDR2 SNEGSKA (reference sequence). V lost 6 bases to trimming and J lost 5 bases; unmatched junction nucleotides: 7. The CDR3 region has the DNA TGCAGTGCCAAGACAGGGTCTCACGAGCAGTACTTC. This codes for CSAKTGSHEQYF.

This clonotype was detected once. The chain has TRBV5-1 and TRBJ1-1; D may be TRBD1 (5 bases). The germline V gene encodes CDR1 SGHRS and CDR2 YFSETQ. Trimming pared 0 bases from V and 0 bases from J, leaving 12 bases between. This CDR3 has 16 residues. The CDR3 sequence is CASSLVGRGMNTEAFF. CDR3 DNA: TGCGCCAGCAGCTTGGTAGGGCGGGGGATGAACACTGAAGCTTTCTTT.